Presented here are 14 T cell receptor beta chains from one specimen sequenced in a study of identical twins. MiXCR, run by TCRdb on the 5' RACE reads, gives a single entry per CDR3 protein. Here the sample spans under 500,000 distinct CDR3 sequences, roughly an eighth being singletons. This sample also belongs to another study, concerning yellow fever vaccine responses in identical twins.

Specimen: CD4+ T cells sorted from blood. Receptors originate from a woman younger than 35 in good health.

This clonotype was recorded a few times. The V and J genes are TRBV12-3 or TRBV12-4 and TRBJ1-4; no firm D call. The CDR3 extends over 14 amino acids. Trimming removed 2 bases at V and 0 bases at J, with 4 bases between. CDR3 amino acids: CASSLQSTNEKLFF. CDR3 nucleotides: TGTGCCAGCAGTTTACAGTCAACTAATGAAAAACTGTTTTTT.

V is TRBV19 and J is TRBJ2-1; 8 bases agree with TRBD2. Trimming cost V 9 bases and J 7 bases; bases outside gene matches: 14. The length of the CDR3 is 15 residues. CDR1 LNHDA and CDR2 SQIVND come from the germline V gene (reference sequence). In DNA form, the CDR3 reads TGTGCCAGCCGCCGGATAACGGGAGGGCCGAATGAGCAGTTCTTC. It specifies CASRRITGGPNEQFF.

This clonotype came up many times. The J gene is TRBJ2-5, the V gene TRBV12-3 or TRBV12-4; D gene unclear. The CDR3 consists of 12 residues. V lost 5 bases to trimming and J lost 5 bases, with 9 bases between them. In nucleotides, the CDR3 is TGTGCCAGCAGTGCTGTCTTGGAGACCCAGTACTTC. It specifies CASSAVLETQYF.

V and J are TRBV3-1 and TRBJ2-1; D may be TRBD2 (5 bases). The CDR3 consists of 13 residues. Germline CDR1 is LGHDT and CDR2 is YNNKEL (reference sequence). V dropped 4 bases and J dropped 7 bases, with 11 bases sitting between them. DNA of the CDR3: TGTGCCAGCAGCCCCAGACGGAGGAATGAGCAGTTCTTC. This encodes CASSPRRRNEQFF.

This clonotype has ten or more counts. The chain joins TRBV29-1 to TRBJ2-6; TRBD2 might be the D (5 bases). The germline V gene has CDR1 SQVTM and CDR2 ANQGSEA. The CDR3 extends over 15 amino acids. V was shortened by 0 bases and J by 0 bases, with 6 bases between the two germline ends. As DNA, the CDR3 is TGCAGCGTTGAAGACGGGGACTCTGGGGCCAACGTCCTGACTTTC. Protein product: CSVEDGDSGANVLTF.

A note on this clonotype: A much larger clone is a single base away; this may be a read error. The chain has TRBV4-2 and TRBJ2-7; D gene unclear. Germline lookup yields CDR1 LGHNA and CDR2 YNFKEQ. The CDR3 is made up of 11 amino acids. The germline V and J ends were trimmed by 0 bases and 4 bases, with 1 base remaining between them. DNA for the CDR3: TGTGCCAGCAGCCAAGAATACGAGCAGTACTTC. It encodes CASSQEYEQYF.

In this sample, this clonotype turned up a few times. The chain combines TRBV24-1 with TRBJ2-3, with 12 bases fitting TRBD2. The CDR3 totals 16 residues. With V trimmed by 4 bases and J by 3 bases, 4 bases remained unmatched. Germline V gene sequence: CDR1 KGHDR, CDR2 SFDVKD. The CDR3 bases are TGTGCCACCAGTGAGCCGACTAGCGGGGGAACAGATACGCAGTATTTT. It encodes CATSEPTSGGTDTQYF.

The V call is TRBV7-2, the J call TRBJ2-3, with D unresolved. Germline CDR1 and CDR2: SGHTA and FQGNSA. This CDR3 region has 13 residues. Trimming shortened V by 10 bases and J by 1 base, and 12 bases separated the two germline ends. The DNA of the CDR3 is TGTGCCACCGAACGCGGACGCACAGATACGCAGTATTTT. It is translated as CATERGRTDTQYF.

This clonotype was observed a handful of times. V and J are TRBV28 and TRBJ2-3; D is unclear. The CDR3 is made up of 14 amino acids. Trimming removed 7 bases from V and 2 bases from J, with 13 bases in between. CDR1 is MDHEN, CDR2 SYDVKM, per germline. CDR3 in amino acids: CASTSTRITDTQYF. The CDR3 coding sequence is TGTGCCAGCACCAGTACGAGGATCACAGATACGCAGTATTTT.

The sample holds a few counts of this clonotype. This chain links TRBV14 with TRBJ2-1; possible D gene TRBD2, 6 bases. With 3 bases removed from V and 4 bases from J, the gap between germline ends came to 13 bases. Germline V gene sequence: CDR1 SGHDN, CDR2 FVKESK. The CDR3 loop spans 15 amino acids. Here the CDR3 DNA reads TGTGCCAGCAGCCACTTTTCGGAGGGATACAATGAGCAGTTCTTC. It codes for CASSHFSEGYNEQFF.

This clonotype appeared many times. This chain links TRBV29-1 with TRBJ2-1, with D possibly being TRBD2 (7 bases). The ends were cut back, 2 bases at V and 0 bases at J, with 14 bases in the middle. Per the germline V gene, CDR1 is SQVTM and CDR2 is ANQGSEA. The CDR3 has 16 residues. The CDR3 DNA reads TGCAGCGTTGAATTCGGGGGGCCTAGCTCCTACAATGAGCAGTTCTTC. This codes for CSVEFGGPSSYNEQFF.

This clonotype was picked up a small number of times. The chain uses TRBV3-1 and TRBJ2-3, with D possibly being TRBD1 (6 bases). Germline V gene sequence: CDR1 LGHDT, CDR2 YNNKEL (reference sequence). Deletions cut 6 bases from V and 3 bases from J, with 16 bases between. CDR3 length: 15 residues. The CDR3 protein is CASSQPRGTTDTQYF. For the CDR3, the DNA is TGTGCCAGCAGTCAACCCAGGGGTACGACAGATACGCAGTATTTT.

The chain combines TRBV28 with TRBJ1-1; TRBD1 matches 7 bases. The CDR3 sequence is 14 residues long. CDR1 and CDR2 from the germline V gene are MDHEN and SYDVKM. V gave up 6 bases and J gave up 0 bases; unmatched junction bases: 4. CDR3 DNA: TGTGCCAGCAGCTCAGGACAGGTGAACACTGAAGCTTTCTTT. This codes for CASSSGQVNTEAFF.

The chain couples TRBV7-8 to TRBJ2-2; D is possibly TRBD1 or TRBD2 (5 bases each). Germline V gives CDR1 SGHVS, CDR2 FQNEAQ. CDR3 length equals 15 residues. V was cut by 2 bases and J by 3 bases, with 10 bases left in between. The CDR3, as DNA: TGTGCCAGCAGCTTATTAGGGACCTACACCGGGGAGCTGTTTTTT. Protein sequence: CASSLLGTYTGELFF.